This T cell receptor beta chain came from a study of T cell responses to AZD1222 COVID-19 vaccine. Findings and limits, study-wide: Sampling that yielded the repertoires occurred only after the peak T cell response. At baseline, seropositivity was found in only six AZD1222 recipients.

Sequenced by immunoSEQ multiplex PCR; TCRdb stores in-frame clones only, minus some. Of about 140,000 clones in the sample, approximately 92% were seen once. Details on this clone: Its antigen is undetermined.

Germline CDR1 is SGHKS and CDR2 is YYEKEE (reference sequence). This CDR3 has 16 residues. V shed 5 bases and J 2 bases; nucleotides not matched to a gene: 13. The starting material was peripheral blood, obtained on day 0 of AZD1222 vaccination. The sequence came from an adult in good health. The chain is built from TRBV5-5 and TRBJ2-7; 7 bases are shared with TRBD1. In DNA, the CDR3 is TGTGCCAGCAGGGGATGGGACAGCATCGGGGCCTACGAGCAGTACTTC. Translating gives CASRGWDSIGAYEQYF.